Below, 29 T cell receptor beta chains from the same sample are listed, as sequenced in a study of blood T cells in healthy people across ages. A J-beta primer mix and a sample-barcoded 5' primer were used in a second PCR of about 6 to 12 cycles. TCRdb reprocessed the 5' RACE reads with MiXCR, giving one entry per CDR3 protein. The sample holds nearly 1 million distinct CDR3 sequences, roughly half seen once. Sequenced input: blood. The origin of the receptors is a woman in her sixties or seventies in good health.

The chain joins TRBV6-5 to TRBJ2-3, with D perhaps being TRBD1 or TRBD2 (5 bases each). From germline, CDR1 is MNHEY and CDR2 SVGAGI. This CDR3 comprises 18 residues. Trimming pared 0 bases from V and 6 bases from J, leaving 22 bases between. CDR3 DNA sequence: TGTGCCAGCAGTTACTCGGCTGGGGCTAGCAGGAGAGTGGATACGCAGTATTTT. Protein: CASSYSAGASRRVDTQYF.

The chain has TRBV2 and TRBJ2-3; 7 bases align to TRBD2. The CDR3 is 14 residues long. Unmatched junction bases numbered 7, after V lost 10 bases and J lost 0 bases. CDR1 and CDR2 (germline): SNHLY, FYNNEI. In DNA form, the CDR3 reads TGTGCCACCCGACTAGCCCCTAGCACAGATACGCAGTATTTT. It specifies CATRLAPSTDTQYF.

This chain joins TRBV25-1 and TRBJ2-5, with D unclear. V was cut by 3 bases and J by 11 bases, with 16 bases left in between. This CDR3 spans 13 amino acids. Germline CDR1 reads MGHDK; CDR2 reads SYGVNS. In DNA, the CDR3 is TGTGCCAGCAGTGACTTATCCCTCTGGAAGCAGTACTTC. This gives the protein CASSDLSLWKQYF.

CDR3 DNA sequence: TGTGCCTCGAAGACTAGCGGGAGGGCCTTGGGTGAGCAGTTCTTC. Amino acids: CASKTSGRALGEQFF. This chain uses TRBV28 with TRBJ2-1; 14 nucleotides align to TRBD2. The V and J ends lost 11 bases and 9 bases, in that order; junction bases with no gene match: 12. Germline V CDR1 and CDR2: MDHEN, SYDVKM. The CDR3 spans 15 residues.

This clonotype was found a few times. The J gene is TRBJ2-3, the V gene TRBV27, with 8 positions matching TRBD1. Germline CDR1 MNHEY, CDR2 SMNVEV (reference sequence). This CDR3 spans 14 amino acids. The V segment lost 6 bases and the J segment 2 bases; nucleotides outside the gene matches: 4. The CDR3 loop reads CASRGTGATDTQYF. The CDR3 region has the DNA TGTGCCAGCAGGGGGACAGGAGCCACAGATACGCAGTATTTT.

This clonotype was detected ten times or more. The CDR3 region is CASQEGQGYGYTF. The CDR3 bases are TGTGCCAGCCAAGAGGGACAGGGATACGGCTACACCTTC. The chain has TRBV2 and TRBJ1-2, with TRBD1 matching 9 bases. Germline V lookup: CDR1 SNHLY, CDR2 FYNNEI. The ends lost 8 bases at V and 8 bases at J; junction bases unmatched: 9. The CDR3 is 13 residues long. The full variable domain, in which reference TRBV2 and TRBJ1-2 provide the parts outside the CDR3, is EPEVTQTPSHQVTQMGQEVILRCVPISNHLYFYWYRQILGQKVEFLVSFYNNEISEKSEIFDDQFSVERPDGSNFTLKIRSTKLEDSAMYFCASQEGQGYGYTFGSGTRLTVV.

The chain joins TRBV12-3 or TRBV12-4 to TRBJ2-4; D perhaps matches TRBD2 (7 bases). V lost 1 base and J 12 bases, leaving 16 bases between the germline ends. This CDR3 is built from 14 residues. CDR3 DNA: TGTGCCAGCAGTTTAGGAGTAGGGAGGGACACTCAGTACTTC. Translating it yields CASSLGVGRDTQYF.

As concerns this clonotype: One base away lies a much larger clone, so this may be a sequencing read error. V and J are TRBV18 and TRBJ2-7, with 8 bases fitting TRBD2. The better agreement between TRBJ2-1 and the DNA end casts doubt on the J call. CDR3 length equals 16 residues. Germline V gene sequence: CDR1 KGHSH, CDR2 LQKENI. The CDR3 loop is CASSPPQRGSVDEQFF. CDR3 DNA sequence: TGTGCCAGCTCACCACCGCAGCGGGGGTCGGTCGATGAGCAGTTCTTC.

This clonotype has just one count. V and J are TRBV9 and TRBJ2-7; D may match TRBD1 or TRBD2 (5 bases each). V lost 3 bases, J lost 5 bases, and 21 bases lay in between. The germline V gene encodes CDR1 SGDLS and CDR2 YYNGEE. The CDR3 contains 16 residues. For the CDR3, the DNA is TGTGCCAGCAGCGCGGAGCCGGGACCCTCCTGGCACGAGCAGTACTTC. Translated: CASSAEPGPSWHEQYF.

The chain links TRBV3-1 to TRBJ2-2; a weak D match, TRBD2 (6 bases). The CDR3 runs 17 residues. V was clipped by 0 bases and J by 1 base, with 12 bases between them. Per the germline V gene, CDR1 is LGHDT and CDR2 is YNNKEL (reference sequence). CDR3 sequence reads: CASSQDPASENTGELFF. The CDR3 region has the DNA TGTGCCAGCAGCCAAGATCCTGCTAGCGAGAACACCGGGGAGCTGTTTTTT.

The chain joins TRBV28 to TRBJ2-1; TRBD2 matches 9 bases. Germline V lookup: CDR1 MDHEN, CDR2 SYDVKM. The CDR3 is 15 amino acids. V lost 2 bases, J lost 8 bases, and 7 bases stayed unmatched. Here the CDR3 DNA reads TGTGCCAGCAGTTTACGTAGCGGGAGTAGCGATGAGCAGTTCTTC. Translation gives CASSLRSGSSDEQFF.

The chain uses TRBV28 and TRBJ2-7; D is possibly TRBD2 (5 bases). Trimming removed 5 bases from V and 5 bases from J, with 16 bases in between. The CDR3 consists of 14 residues. Germline values: CDR1 MDHEN, CDR2 SYDVKM. The CDR3 protein is CASSGGGASHEQYF. CDR3 nucleotides: TGTGCCAGCAGTGGCGGAGGAGCATCACACGAGCAGTACTTC.

This chain links TRBV24-1 with TRBJ2-7, with TRBD2 as a possible D gene (5 bases). CDR1 is KGHDR and CDR2 is SFDVKD in the germline V gene. This CDR3 comprises 14 residues. V dropped 2 bases and J dropped 4 bases, with 11 bases sitting between them. CDR3 DNA: TGTGCCACCAGTGATTCGACGGGGAGATACGAGCAGTACTTC. Its protein product is CATSDSTGRYEQYF.

This chain links TRBV6-5 with TRBJ2-7; 8 nucleotides align to TRBD2. CDR3 length equals 15 residues. Germline V gene lookup returns CDR1 MNHEY and CDR2 SVGAGI. V dropped 4 bases and J dropped 3; count of bases not matched to a gene: 8. CDR3 DNA sequence: TGTGCCAGCAGTTTCGGGGGGGAGGTGATCTACGAGCAGTACTTC. This encodes CASSFGGEVIYEQYF.

The gene calls are TRBV3-1 and TRBJ2-1; TRBD2 aligns across 10 bases. From germline, CDR1 is LGHDT and CDR2 YNNKEL (reference sequence). J lost 8 bases, V lost 1 base, and 23 bases had no gene match. The CDR3 length is 21 residues. The CDR3 region is CASSQVIRGTSVIKGIYEQFF. CDR3 DNA: TGTGCCAGCAGCCAAGTGATTCGTGGGACTAGCGTTATAAAGGGGATCTATGAGCAGTTCTTC.

V gene TRBV29-1 combines with J gene TRBJ1-1; maybe TRBD1 (6 bases). The V and J ends lost 2 bases and 5 bases respectively, with 12 bases between them. CDR1 and CDR2 (germline): SQVTM, ANQGSEA. This CDR3 has 13 amino acids. The CDR3 region has the DNA TGCAGCGTTGAAAGGGGGTTTAAGACTGAAGCTTTCTTT. It translates to CSVERGFKTEAFF.

V gene TRBV15 combines with J gene TRBJ1-2, with D possibly matching TRBD1 (5 bases). The germline V gene has CDR1 LNHNV and CDR2 YYDKDF (reference sequence). Trimming shortened V by 5 bases and J by 0 bases, and 13 bases separated the two germline ends. The CDR3 covers 15 residues. CDR3 coding DNA: TGTGCCACCAGCGGTACCGGGACCTCTAACTATGGCTACACCTTC. Protein: CATSGTGTSNYGYTF.

The chain employs TRBV10-3 and TRBJ2-7; 9 bases align to TRBD1. Germline trimming cut 5 bases from V and 5 bases from J; bases unmatched to any gene: 7. Germline CDR1 and CDR2: ENHRY and SYGVKD. CDR3 length: 14 residues. DNA of the CDR3: TGTGCCATCAGTTCCGGGACAGGGAGAGACGAGCAGTACTTC. The encoded protein is CAISSGTGRDEQYF.

Worth noting for this clonotype: Just one base apart from a much larger clone, this may be a read error. V and J are TRBV12-3 or TRBV12-4 and TRBJ2-7, with unresolved D. The CDR3 length is 12 residues. CDR3 DNA: TGTGCCAGCAGTCCCACTTCCTACGGGCAGTACTTC. Protein: CASSPTSYGQYF.

This chain connects TRBV5-1 to TRBJ2-5, with 13 bases matching TRBD2. The CDR3 length is 14 residues. Germline trimming cut 4 bases from V and 3 bases from J; bases unmatched to any gene: 0. Germline V gives CDR1 SGHRS, CDR2 YFSETQ. The CDR3 sequence: CASSTSGREETQYF. In nucleotides, the CDR3 is TGCGCCAGCAGCACTAGCGGGAGGGAAGAGACCCAGTACTTC.

Details on this clonotype: A read error may produce the germline difference seen at one junction end. This chain connects TRBV20-1 to TRBJ2-5, with D unclear. The CDR3 sequence is 12 residues long. CDR1 and CDR2 from the germline V gene are DFQATT and SNEGSKA (reference sequence). The CDR3 DNA reads TGCAGGGCTAGAGAATCCGGAGAGACCCAGTACTTC. It yields the protein CRARESGETQYF.

The rearrangement joins TRBV29-1 to TRBJ1-2; 8 nucleotides agree with TRBD1. Trimming at V came to 6 bases and at J to 9 bases, leaving 6 bases not matched to a gene. The V gene's germline CDR1 is SQVTM and CDR2 ANQGSEA. CDR3 size: 11 residues. The CDR3 nucleotides read TGCAGCGTCGGACAGGGCAGAAGCTACACCTTC. Translated: CSVGQGRSYTF.

Points on this clonotype: The germline gene is not matched at one end of the junction; a read error may be the cause. The chain combines TRBV30 with TRBJ2-4; a weak D match, TRBD2 (6 bases). CDR1 GTSNPN and CDR2 SVGIG come from the germline V gene (reference sequence). The CDR3 totals 17 residues. The CDR3 DNA follows: TGTGCCTGGAGCGCCCACGCGGGACTCCTAGCCAGAAACATTCAGTACTTC. This translates into CAWSAHAGLLARNIQYF.

V usage is TRBV24-1 and J usage is TRBJ2-3, with 14 nucleotides matching TRBD2. Trimming cost V 2 bases and J 0 bases; bases outside gene matches: 3. This CDR3 region has 18 residues. Germline V gives CDR1 KGHDR, CDR2 SFDVKD. The CDR3 nucleotides read TGTGCCACCAGTGATTCGGGACTAGCGGGAGTTAGCACAGATACGCAGTATTTT. Translation gives CATSDSGLAGVSTDTQYF.

The CDR3 nucleotides are TGTGCCAGCAGTCCGGGACAGGGGAGAAAGCAGTACTTC. Translation: CASSPGQGRKQYF. The chain is built from TRBV28 and TRBJ2-7; 10 nucleotides match TRBD1. Germline values: CDR1 MDHEN, CDR2 SYDVKM. The CDR3 contains 13 residues. V was clipped by 5 bases and J by 8 bases; unmatched bases: 6. Filled out from reference TRBV28 and TRBJ2-7, the complete variable domain reads DVKVTQSSRYLVKRTGEKVFLECVQDMDHENMFWYRQDPGLGLRLIYFSYDVKMKEKGDIPEGYSVSREKKERFSLILESASTNQTSMYLCASSPGQGRKQYFGPGTRLTVT.

This clonotype was seen just once. V gene TRBV5-1 combines with J gene TRBJ2-7; the match to TRBD2 covers 8 bases. The DNA end is more similar to TRBJ2-5, so the J call may be wrong. CDR1 is SGHRS and CDR2 is YFSETQ in the germline V gene. This CDR3 spans 16 amino acids. In nucleotides, the CDR3 is TGCGCCAGCAGCTTCGGTAGCGGGAATCGTAAAGAGACCCAGTACTTC. It yields the protein CASSFGSGNRKETQYF.

The chain joins TRBV29-1 to TRBJ2-2; D possibly corresponds to TRBD1 (7 bases). The CDR3 extends over 14 amino acids. Between the trimmed V and J ends, which lost 6 bases and 0 bases, there was a span of 11 bases. The germline CDR1 and CDR2 sequences are SQVTM and ANQGSEA. This CDR3 reads CSVRGTANTGELFF. The CDR3 region has the DNA TGCAGCGTCCGCGGGACAGCGAACACCGGGGAGCTGTTTTTT.

The V and J genes are TRBV2 and TRBJ1-5; the D is unclear. The CDR3 runs to 14 residues. The V gene's germline CDR1 is SNHLY and CDR2 FYNNEI. The V end was cut by 6 bases, the J end by 0 bases, with 9 bases between. The CDR3 sequence: CASRVDYSNQPQHF. The DNA for the CDR3 is TGTGCCAGCAGGGTAGACTATAGCAATCAGCCCCAGCATTTT.

This clonotype has more than one count but fewer than ten. The J gene is TRBJ1-2, the V gene TRBV11-2, with 10 bases fitting TRBD1. Trimming removed 3 bases from V and 1 base from J; junction bases left unmatched: 5. The CDR3 is 16 residues long. Looked up from germline, CDR1 is SGHAT and CDR2 is FQNNGV. This CDR3 reads CASSFKGTGDNYGYTF. The CDR3 nucleotides read TGTGCCAGCAGCTTTAAAGGGACAGGGGATAACTATGGCTACACCTTC.